Given below is one T cell receptor beta chain in context. The target antigen is unknown. This entry comes from a study of radiation and T cells in renal cell carcinoma. Study context: Nephrectomy followed 15 Gy stereotactic body radiation by 4 weeks. General study findings and limits: Without pretreatment biopsies, baseline tumor clonotype presence was undetermined. Top tumor clonotypes rose in blood 2 weeks post-radiation, then contracted.

The time point: blood 2 weeks post-SBRT. The treatment here: 15 Gy SBRT to primary tumor, nephrectomy 4 weeks later. After SBRT, blood was collected at 2 and 4 weeks, plus baseline. Method: immunoSEQ multiplex PCR; TCRdb's copy keeps in-frame clones and lacks some. Seen here are fewer than 150,000 clones, 88% observed once, and the top ten hold 5.8%. There are 12 residues in the CDR3. Trimming took 10 bases from V and 4 from J, leaving 11 bases between them. Germline V lookup: CDR1 ENHRY, CDR2 SYGVKD. This specimen consisted of blood, obtained from a patient whose treatment included radiotherapy and nephrectomy. The chain recombines TRBV10-3 with TRBJ1-5, with D hard to call. This sequence was found in a woman in her seventies with renal cell carcinoma. The CDR3 loop is CATSDGNQPQHF. CDR3 nucleotides: TGTGCCACCTCTGACGGAAATCAGCCCCAGCATTTT.